The 13 T cell receptor beta chains in this list originate from one sample, sequenced in a study of shared clonotypes between healthy human individuals. Sequencing was performed with immunoSEQ multiplex PCR; in TCRdb, only in-frame clones are kept and a portion is missing. The sample lists about 380,000 clones; about 97% were seen once. The sequenced sample consisted of memory CD8+ T cells sorted from blood. Specified subset: CD45RO+ cells pooled with CCR7-negative TemRA cells. All receptors derive from a man aged 25-45 years in good health.

V and J are TRBV20-1 and TRBJ2-3; D is ambiguous. Trimming took off 3 bases at V and 8 bases at J, with 6 bases between the two ends. Per the germline V gene, CDR1 is DFQATT and CDR2 is SNEGSKA (reference sequence). The CDR3 contains 10 residues. CDR3 sequence: CSASLSTQYF. CDR3 coding DNA: TGCAGTGCTAGCTTAAGTACGCAGTATTTT.

The genes are TRBV6-5 and TRBJ1-4; D perhaps matches TRBD1 (5 bases). The CDR3 spans 13 residues. Germline V lookup: CDR1 MNHEY, CDR2 SVGAGI. The V end lost 5 bases, the J end lost 4 bases, and 8 bases lay between the germline ends. The DNA of the CDR3 is TGTGCCAGCAGTCGGGACCTTAATGAAAAACTGTTTTTT. Residues: CASSRDLNEKLFF.

This chain joins TRBV5-6 and TRBJ1-3, with D uncertain. CDR1 is SGHDT, CDR2 YYEEEE, per germline. This CDR3 is 13 amino acids long. The ends were cut back, 1 base at V and 4 bases at J, with 6 bases in the middle. The CDR3 DNA reads TGTGCCAGCAGCTTGCGGGGAGGAAACACCATATATTTT. Encoded protein: CASSLRGGNTIYF.

This clone was observed once. The J gene is TRBJ2-5, the V gene TRBV5-4, with D uncertain. The V gene's germline CDR1 is SGHNT and CDR2 YYREEE (reference sequence). The CDR3 consists of 13 residues. V lost 1 base to trimming and J lost 7 bases, with 11 bases between them. CDR3 residues: CASSLQETGTQYF. The CDR3 region has the DNA TGTGCCAGCAGCTTGCAGGAGACGGGGACCCAGTACTTC.

Concerning this clone: This CDR3 is also generated by other DNA sequences in the sample. As DNA, the CDR3 is TGTGCCAGCAGCTCTGACACCTACGAGCAGTACTTC. Amino acid sequence: CASSSDTYEQYF. The gene calls are TRBV28 and TRBJ2-7; D gene uncertain. This CDR3 has 12 amino acids. Germline V CDR1 and CDR2: MDHEN, SYDVKM. V was clipped by 6 bases and J by 2 bases, with 8 bases between them.

This chain connects TRBV5-1 to TRBJ2-5; D gene unclear. The ends were cut back, 3 bases at V and 2 bases at J, with 2 bases in the middle. CDR3 size: 11 residues. Germline CDR1 is SGHRS and CDR2 is YFSETQ. CDR3 protein: CASSWQETQYF. In nucleotides, the CDR3 is TGCGCCAGCAGCTGGCAAGAGACCCAGTACTTC. Full variable domain (outside the CDR3, taken from reference TRBV5-1 and TRBJ2-5): KAGVTQTPRYLIKTRGQQVTLSCSPISGHRSVSWYQQTPGQGLQFLFEYFSETQRNKGNFPGRFSGRQFSNSRSEMNVSTLELGDSALYLCASSWQETQYFGPGTRLLVL.

This chain joins TRBV30 and TRBJ2-1; D gene uncertain. Trimming pared 3 bases from V and 4 bases from J, leaving 10 bases between. This CDR3 is 13 amino acids long. CDR1 GTSNPN and CDR2 SVGIG come from the germline V gene (reference sequence). The CDR3 DNA follows: TGTGCCTGGAGCCCCGGGCCATACAATGAGCAGTTCTTC. Translating gives CAWSPGPYNEQFF.

The chain couples TRBV6-1 to TRBJ1-2; D gene uncertain. V gave up 7 bases and J gave up 5 bases, with 17 bases separating them. CDR3 length: 14 amino acids. Germline V gives CDR1 MNHNS, CDR2 SASEGT. CDR3 sequence: CASILYEGAYGYTF. The CDR3 coding sequence is TGTGCCAGCATCTTGTACGAGGGAGCTTATGGCTACACCTTC.

Only one count was recorded for this clone. At one of its ends the junction is not consistent with the germline gene, which may arise from a read error. The gene calls are TRBV20-1 and TRBJ2-5; D not certain. Germline V CDR1 and CDR2: DFQATT, SNEGSKA (reference sequence). This CDR3 region has 8 residues. CDR3 loop: CSAAMYNF. CDR3 bases: TGCAGTGCTGCTATGTATAACTTC.

This CDR3 is CASSATGSYGYTF. The DNA of the CDR3 is TGTGCCAGCAGTGCTACAGGATCCTATGGCTACACCTTC. The gene calls are TRBV6-4 and TRBJ1-2, with TRBD1 as a possible D gene (5 bases). V was cut by 4 bases and J by 4 bases, with 10 bases left in between. The CDR3 sequence is 13 residues long. The germline gives CDR1 MRHNA, CDR2 SNTAGT.

This chain connects TRBV19 to TRBJ2-5; 7 bases match TRBD2. V shed 8 bases and J 5 bases; nucleotides not matched to a gene: 11. This CDR3 region has 14 residues. The germline V gene encodes CDR1 LNHDA and CDR2 SQIVND (reference sequence). The CDR3 DNA reads as TGTGCCAGTTCGGGAATGGGGGGGATGGAGACCCAGTACTTC. As protein: CASSGMGGMETQYF.

The gene calls are TRBV10-3 and TRBJ2-3; TRBD2 agrees at 9 bases. The CDR3 length is 12 residues. Trimming at V came to 8 bases and at J to 4 bases, leaving 1 base not matched to a gene. Germline V lookup: CDR1 ENHRY, CDR2 SYGVKD. The CDR3 here is CAIGTSPDTQYF. DNA for the CDR3: TGTGCCATCGGGACTAGCCCAGATACGCAGTATTTT.

The J gene is TRBJ2-2, the V gene TRBV28; perhaps TRBD2 as D (5 bases). The V end was cut by 3 bases, the J end by 7 bases, with 9 bases between. This CDR3 is built from 13 residues. CDR1 is MDHEN and CDR2 is SYDVKM in the germline V gene. The CDR3 spells CASSFRRGGELFF. The CDR3, as DNA: TGTGCCAGCAGTTTCCGCCGGGGCGGGGAGCTGTTTTTT.